This TCR beta chain was identified during a study of blood T cell repertoires in COVID-19. Original handling: Counts of nucleated cells, estimated from reference gene primer amplification, were obtained. Profiled with immunoSEQ multiplex PCR; TCRdb holds only in-frame clones, not every one. V and J calls and clone size are copied from that table; D and trimming were computed from the DNA. The sample holds approximately 300,000 clones, roughly 90% seen once. The source material was peripheral blood. The receptor's source is a man aged 40-49 years with acute or convalescent COVID-19.

The CDR3 loop reads CASSEALLAVTDTQYF. CDR3 bases: TGTGCCAGCAGTGAAGCACTGCTAGCGGTCACAGATACGCAGTATTTT. This sequence joins TRBV2 and TRBJ2-3; 7 bases align to TRBD2. The length of the CDR3 is 16 residues. The trim removed 0 bases at V and 2 bases at J, leaving 5 bases unmatched. The V gene's germline CDR1 is SNHLY and CDR2 FYNNEI.